The text below deals with one T cell receptor (beta chain). These data belong to a study of blood T cells in healthy people across ages. A second 7 to 11 cycle PCR used barcoded and J-beta primers. TCRdb analysed the 5' RACE reads with MiXCR anew, one entry per CDR3 protein. The sample yields about 970,000 distinct CDR3 sequences, approximately 50% seen once. Sequencing input: blood. This TCR was sampled from an older woman in good health.

DNA for the CDR3: TGTGCCAGCAGTGGGGGCGGGACAGGGGCTTATGGCTACACCTTC. Its translation: CASSGGGTGAYGYTF. The chain has TRBV28 and TRBJ1-2, with 10 bases aligning to TRBD1. The junction had 8 bases not matched to a gene; V was cut back by 5 bases and J by 5 bases. Germline loops: CDR1 MDHEN, CDR2 SYDVKM. The CDR3 loop spans 15 amino acids.